The T cell receptor beta chain under discussion was sequenced for a study of T cell responses to AZD1222 COVID-19 vaccine. General observations from the study: Spike-specific TCRs gained breadth and depth after people received two AZD1222 doses. Per reports, nearly half of all spike-specific TCRs target regions that are unmutated in variants. There were mostly white British donors and more females than males, and clonal diversity was possibly underestimated.

Germline CDR1 reads MNHEY; CDR2 reads SVGEGT. The CDR3 loop spans 12 amino acids. V was trimmed by 3 bases and J by 4 bases, leaving 7 bases between them. TCRdb keeps only in-frame clones here, not all; method: immunoSEQ multiplex PCR. The profile shows 70,000 to 95,000 clones, about 90% of them singletons. Concerning this clone: Its matching antigen is unknown.

Source: peripheral blood, taken on day 0 of MenACWY control vaccination. The source is an adult in good health. The chain carries TRBV6-2 or TRBV6-3 and TRBJ2-7, with a tentative D call TRBD2 (5 bases). The CDR3 bases are TGTGCCAGCAGTTATCGGGATTACGAGCAGTACTTC. Protein product: CASSYRDYEQYF.